This passage covers 21 T cell receptor beta chains from one sample sequenced in a study of identical twins. TCRdb re-called the 5' RACE reads through MiXCR, storing one row per CDR3 protein. The table includes 420,000 or so distinct CDR3 sequences, around 20% detected once. Sequencing was done on a sample of naive T cells sorted from blood. These TCRs come from a man in his fifties in good health.

The chain employs TRBV12-2 and TRBJ2-1; the table's TRBD1 call for D was not verified on the DNA. TRBV12-2 is a pseudogene. The CDR3 loop spans 15 amino acids. CDR3 coding DNA: TGTGCAAGTCGCCTCGGGACAGTGAGGTGGAACGAGCAGTTCTTC. Translated, it gives CASRLGTVRWNEQFF.

V is TRBV20-1 and J is TRBJ1-5; D remains ambiguous. From germline, CDR1 is DFQATT and CDR2 SNEGSKA (reference sequence). The CDR3 is 13 residues long. With 6 bases removed from V and 4 bases from J, the gap between germline ends came to 13 bases. CDR3 coding DNA: TGCAGTGCCATTTTTGATGGGAATCAGCCCCAGCATTTT. This gives the protein CSAIFDGNQPQHF.

The genes are TRBV10-3 and TRBJ2-2; tentatively, D is TRBD1 or TRBD2 (5 bases each). This CDR3 is built from 14 residues. Germline V gene lookup returns CDR1 ENHRY and CDR2 SYGVKD. Trimming removed 5 bases from V and 2 bases from J, with 9 bases in between. The CDR3: CAISSRDNTGELFF. As DNA, the CDR3 is TGTGCCATCAGTTCCAGGGACAACACCGGGGAGCTGTTTTTT.

This clonotype was seen many times. The chain uses TRBV5-1 and TRBJ2-3; tentatively, D is TRBD1 or TRBD2 (5 bases each). CDR3 length: 14 amino acids. V lost 4 bases, J lost 4 bases, and 13 bases lay in between. Germline assignment: CDR1 SGHRS and CDR2 YFSETQ. CDR3 residues: CASSEMGPADTQYF. DNA of the CDR3: TGCGCCAGCAGCGAAATGGGACCCGCAGATACGCAGTATTTT.

This clonotype was found many times. The V and J genes are TRBV20-1 and TRBJ2-3; D is unresolved. This CDR3 contains 14 residues. Germline V gene lookup returns CDR1 DFQATT and CDR2 SNEGSKA (reference sequence). Trimming took 1 base from V and 2 from J, leaving 10 bases between them. CDR3 protein: CSARAGRYTDTQYF. CDR3 in DNA: TGCAGTGCTAGAGCTGGCAGGTACACAGATACGCAGTATTTT.

This clonotype was detected a few times. This chain joins TRBV5-1 and TRBJ2-5; TRBD2 agrees at 7 bases. J gave up 3 bases and V 0 bases, and 11 bases lay outside the gene matches. The CDR3 consists of 17 residues. Germline lookup yields CDR1 SGHRS and CDR2 YFSETQ. CDR3 in amino acids: CASSLEGGLGLEETQYF. CDR3 in DNA: TGCGCCAGCAGCTTGGAGGGAGGGCTCGGATTAGAAGAGACCCAGTACTTC.

In DNA form, the CDR3 reads TGTGCCAGCAGCGTAGAGGGCCGGGGATTCGCCGGGGAGCTGTTTTTT. Its protein product is CASSVEGRGFAGELFF. The V call is TRBV9, the J call TRBJ2-2; D possibly corresponds to TRBD2 (5 bases). V lost 0 bases, J lost 6 bases, and 15 bases lay in between. From germline, CDR1 is SGDLS and CDR2 YYNGEE. The CDR3 has 16 residues.

The gene calls are TRBV27 and TRBJ2-7; 10 bases agree with TRBD2. V dropped 0 bases and J dropped 7; count of bases not matched to a gene: 12. This CDR3 is 17 amino acids long. Germline loops: CDR1 MNHEY, CDR2 SMNVEV (reference sequence). This chain's CDR3 is CASSLSNGLAGGGEQYF. CDR3 nucleotide sequence: TGTGCCAGCAGTTTATCAAACGGGTTAGCGGGAGGCGGGGAGCAGTACTTC.

Ten or more counts support this clonotype. The gene calls are TRBV6-6 and TRBJ2-3; D call uncertain. Germline values: CDR1 MNHNY, CDR2 SVGAGI (reference sequence). Trimming stripped 1 base from V and 4 bases from J, with 3 bases between. The CDR3 totals 12 residues. The CDR3 loop reads CASSYLADTQYF. The CDR3 nucleotides read TGTGCCAGCAGTTACTTAGCAGATACGCAGTATTTT.

This clonotype was found a few times. The CDR3, as DNA: TGTGCCAGCAGCCAAGAATCCGGACAGATCTACGAGCAGTACTTC. Amino acid sequence: CASSQESGQIYEQYF. The chain employs TRBV4-2 and TRBJ2-7, with a possible D match to TRBD1 (6 bases). Deletions cut 0 bases from V and 3 bases from J, with 12 bases between. The CDR3 sequence is 15 residues long. The germline V gene has CDR1 LGHNA and CDR2 YNFKEQ.

This clonotype was picked up a small number of times. The rearrangement uses TRBV7-2 and TRBJ1-6, with 10 bases identical to TRBD1. The CDR3 totals 14 residues. In germline, CDR1 is SGHTA, CDR2 FQGNSA. J was trimmed by 9 bases and V by 4 bases; bases with no gene match: 3. The CDR3 DNA reads as TGTGCCAGCAGCTATGGACAGGGGGGTTCACCCCTCCACTTT. This codes for CASSYGQGGSPLHF.

This clonotype was observed at least ten times. J is TRBJ2-1 and V is TRBV10-3, with 10 bases aligning to TRBD2. Germline trimming cut 8 bases from V and 7 bases from J; bases unmatched to any gene: 8. The CDR3 runs to 14 residues. The V gene's germline CDR1 is ENHRY and CDR2 SYGVKD. CDR3 in amino acids: CAIGKGTSANEQFF. In DNA form, the CDR3 reads TGTGCCATCGGTAAGGGGACTAGCGCAAATGAGCAGTTCTTC.

The V gene is TRBV3-1, the J gene TRBJ2-5, with 9 bases that match TRBD1. Germline V gene data show CDR1 as LGHDT and CDR2 as YNNKEL (reference sequence). This CDR3 contains 14 residues. The V and J ends lost 4 bases and 6 bases, in that order; junction bases with no gene match: 6. CDR3 in amino acids: CASSPTGGAKTQYF. The CDR3 region has the DNA TGTGCCAGCAGCCCTACAGGGGGCGCGAAGACCCAGTACTTC.

This clonotype occurred many times. The chain joins TRBV28 to TRBJ2-3; 9 nucleotides match TRBD2. Per the germline V gene, CDR1 is MDHEN and CDR2 is SYDVKM. The V segment lost 2 bases and the J segment 3 bases; nucleotides outside the gene matches: 6. The CDR3 loop spans 16 amino acids. CDR3 in DNA: TGTGCCAGCAGTTTAGGGGCGGGGGGGCGGACAGATACGCAGTATTTT. Translated: CASSLGAGGRTDTQYF.

In its sample, this clonotype was seen a few times. The chain is built from TRBV12-3 or TRBV12-4 and TRBJ2-7, with D unresolved. This CDR3 contains 15 residues. Trimming cost V 3 bases and J 2 bases, with 14 bases left between them. The CDR3: CASSFQWGSTYEQYF. As DNA, the CDR3 is TGTGCCAGCAGTTTCCAGTGGGGATCCACCTACGAGCAGTACTTC.

This clonotype was counted a few times. V and J are TRBV7-9 and TRBJ1-4; D remains unclear. Germline CDR1 and CDR2: SEHNR and FQNEAQ (reference sequence). Trimming left V 3 bases short and J 7 bases short, with 18 bases between. The CDR3 runs 16 residues. CDR3: CASSFGTGSWSEKLFF. CDR3 DNA sequence: TGTGCCAGCAGCTTTGGTACGGGGAGTTGGAGTGAAAAACTGTTTTTT.

In its sample, this clonotype was seen many times. The rearrangement uses TRBV28 and TRBJ1-5, with unresolved D. V lost 1 base and J lost 4, with 11 bases in between. The CDR3 contains 15 residues. Per germline, CDR1 MDHEN and CDR2 SYDVKM. CDR3 DNA: TGTGCCAGCAGTTTATCCGACACCTGGAATCAGCCCCAGCATTTT. It translates to CASSLSDTWNQPQHF.

The gene calls are TRBV4-2 and TRBJ2-1; TRBD2 matches 8 bases. Germline loops: CDR1 LGHNA, CDR2 YNFKEQ. J lost 3 bases, V lost 2 bases, and 6 bases had no gene match. The CDR3 contains 16 residues. The CDR3 spells CASSQNLRGGYNEQFF. The CDR3 DNA is TGTGCCAGCAGCCAAAACCTACGGGGGGGCTACAATGAGCAGTTCTTC.

This rearrangement joins TRBV28 to TRBJ2-1; 13 positions agree with TRBD2. Germline V lookup: CDR1 MDHEN, CDR2 SYDVKM. The CDR3 sequence is 14 residues long. CDR3 in amino acids: CDPHGTSGINEQFF. CDR3 bases: TGTGACCCCCACGGGACTAGCGGGATAAATGAGCAGTTCTTC. The whole variable domain, filled in from reference TRBV28 and TRBJ2-1, reads DVKVTQSSRYLVKRTGEKVFLECVQDMDHENMFWYRQDPGLGLRLIYFSYDVKMKEKGDIPEGYSVSREKKERFSLILESASTNQTSMYLCDPHGTSGINEQFFGPGTRLTVL.

Many counts were recorded for this clonotype. V gene TRBV4-2 combines with J gene TRBJ2-3, with D maybe TRBD1 (5 bases). Germline CDR1 is LGHNA and CDR2 is YNFKEQ. V lost 1 base and J lost 3, with 17 bases in between. CDR3 size: 17 residues. The CDR3 reads CASSQVREASGTDTQYF. In nucleotides, the CDR3 is TGTGCCAGCAGCCAAGTTAGAGAAGCGTCAGGGACAGATACGCAGTATTTT.

In its sample, this clonotype was seen once. The chain links TRBV20-1 to TRBJ1-1, with D possibly TRBD1 on 5 matching bases. Trimming removed 3 bases from V and 2 bases from J, with 19 bases in between. In germline, CDR1 is DFQATT, CDR2 SNEGSKA (reference sequence). There are 16 residues in the CDR3. CDR3 nucleotides: TGCAGTGCTAGGAGTCTGGGGGACCTACTTAACACTGAAGCTTTCTTT. This gives the protein CSARSLGDLLNTEAFF.